This T cell receptor beta chain was retrieved from a study of T-cell reconstitution after alpha-beta-depleted transplantation in children. The CDR3 extends over 14 amino acids. Germline CDR1 is SGHRS and CDR2 is YFSETQ. V lost 4 bases, J lost 2 bases, and 12 bases lay in between. This clonotype occurred many times. Unique molecular identifiers were incorporated when the TCRbeta library was constructed. TCRdb called the PCR reads again in MiXCR, with one record for every CDR3 protein. This table has around 500,000 distinct CDR3 sequences, around an eighth appearing once. The rearrangement uses TRBV5-1 and TRBJ2-5; D remains unclear. The receptor's source is a human donor who donated a stem cell graft to a child with combined immunodeficiency. Sample: PBMCs from the stem cell graft donor, taken from the stem cell graft. This CDR3 reads CASSTDNLQETQYF. In DNA form, the CDR3 reads TGCGCCAGCAGCACTGACAACTTACAAGAGACCCAGTACTTC.